This T cell receptor beta chain was obtained from a study of cytotoxic CD8 clonotypes in ibrutinib-treated CLL. This CDR3 has 13 amino acids. Between the trimmed V and J ends, which lost 4 bases and 2 bases, there was a span of 9 bases. Germline-derived CDR1 and CDR2 are SEHNR and FQNEAQ (reference sequence). Profiling relied on immunoSEQ multiplex PCR, and the TCRdb table lists in-frame clones only, not all of them. The sample lists around 310,000 clones; about 80% were seen once. This receptor was taken from a human donor with chronic lymphocytic leukemia. This sample comprised PBMCs, obtained before ibrutinib treatment. The V and J genes are TRBV7-9 and TRBJ2-7; the D gene is possibly TRBD2 (5 bases). The CDR3 loop reads CASSSGLAYEQYF. As DNA, the CDR3 is TGTGCCAGCAGCTCCGGACTTGCCTACGAGCAGTACTTC.